This TCR beta chain was identified during a study of CD8 T cells in ankylosing spondylitis. TCRdb reprocessed the 5' RACE reads with MiXCR, giving one entry per CDR3 protein. The sample lists 800,000 to 900,000 distinct CDR3 sequences, roughly 10% occurring once. General study results and limits: Characteristic, it appeared, of ankylosing spondylitis blood was a TCR beta motif of fewer than 10 highly homologous variants.

V shed 6 bases and J 6 bases; nucleotides not matched to a gene: 16. The germline V gene encodes CDR1 SQVTM and CDR2 ANQGSEA. CDR3 length equals 16 residues. Concerning this clonotype itself: Its antigen is unknown.

This receptor was obtained from a male donor with ankylosing spondylitis. The rearrangement uses TRBV29-1 and TRBJ2-1; 8 bases are shared with TRBD2. Sequencing was done on a sample of blood, either unsorted or a sorted T cell fraction (not recorded which). CDR3 sequence (DNA): TGCAGCGTGCCCCCCCAGGCGGCGGGAGGATCCAATGAGCAGTTCTTC. This translates into CSVPPQAAGGSNEQFF.